This T cell receptor (beta chain) was found in a study of OX40 agonist ivuxolimab in advanced cancers. Study at large: Administration of intravenous ivuxolimab to patients occurred every 2 weeks at 0.01 to 10 mg/kg. Study-wide results and caveats: CD4+ T cells averaged fewer expanded clones than CD8+ T cells.

CDR3 length: 13 amino acids. Germline CDR1 reads SGHRS; CDR2 reads YFSETQ. The repertoire was sequenced with immunoSEQ multiplex PCR; TCRdb's copy has only in-frame clones and lacks some. The table lists about 80,000 clones, approximately 85% of them singletons. Points on this clone: Its matching antigen is unknown. Germline and junction disagree at one end, which may indicate a read error.

The J gene is TRBJ1-1, the V gene TRBV5-1, with D perhaps matching TRBD1 (6 bases). This sequence originates from an adult with an advanced solid tumor such as melanoma, head and neck, liver or kidney cancer. The sequencing here drew on CD4+ or CD8+ T cells sorted from blood, taken in a trial of the OX40 agonist ivuxolimab. CDR3 protein: CASSLVGTGGVSF. DNA for the CDR3: TGCGCCAGCAGCTTGGTAGGGACTGGGGGCGTAAGCTTT.